This T cell receptor (beta chain) was captured by sequencing in a study of cytomegalovirus exposure and HLA in healthy donors. Note on this clone: Its specificity is not known.

With V trimmed by 1 base and J by 6 bases, 16 bases remained unmatched. The CDR3 spans 19 residues. The germline V gene encodes CDR1 MGHRA and CDR2 YSYEKL. Study observations and caveats: Cytomegalovirus status was reportedly diagnosed by the classifier with high specificity and sensitivity. One later analysis, an examination of the roughly 130 validation repertoires, found that first-cohort TCR clusters tended to co-occur in them.

Data came from immunoSEQ multiplex PCR; TCRdb stores just in-frame clones and leaves some out. Of around 190,000 clones detected, roughly 88% appear once; the ten largest clones hold about 1.5%. What was sequenced was PBMCs. This TCR was recovered from a woman under 30 in good health and CMV-seronegative. The J gene is TRBJ1-5, the V gene TRBV4-1; 9 positions agree with TRBD1. CDR3 sequence reads: CASSQARDRVPVGGQPQHF. The CDR3 DNA is TGCGCCAGCAGCCAAGCCCGGGACAGGGTGCCCGTAGGCGGTCAGCCCCAGCATTTT.